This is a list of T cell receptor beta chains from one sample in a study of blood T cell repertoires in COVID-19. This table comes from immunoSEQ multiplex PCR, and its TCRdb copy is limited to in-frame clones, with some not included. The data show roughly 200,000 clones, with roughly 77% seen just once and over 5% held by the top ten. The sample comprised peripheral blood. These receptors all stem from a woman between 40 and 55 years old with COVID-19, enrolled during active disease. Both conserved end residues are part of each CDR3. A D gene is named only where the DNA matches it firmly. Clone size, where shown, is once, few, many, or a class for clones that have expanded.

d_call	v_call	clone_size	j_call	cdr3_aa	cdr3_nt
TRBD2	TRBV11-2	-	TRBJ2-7	CASGNRIVLADTYEQYF	TGTGCCAGCGGAAATCGTATTGTACTAGCGGACACCTACGAGCAGTACTTC
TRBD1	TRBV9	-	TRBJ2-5	CASSVGTVQETQYF	TGTGCCAGCAGCGTTGGGACAGTCCAAGAGACCCAGTACTTC
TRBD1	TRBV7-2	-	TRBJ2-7	CASSPRTGLSYEQYF	TGTGCCAGCAGCCCCCGGACAGGGCTGAGCTACGAGCAGTACTTC
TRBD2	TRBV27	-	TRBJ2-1	CASSHGGGEQFF	TGTGCCAGCAGTCACGGGGGGGGTGAGCAGTTCTTC
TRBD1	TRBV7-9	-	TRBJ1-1	CATIGQGLTEAFF	TGTGCCACTATCGGACAGGGACTCACTGAAGCTTTCTTT
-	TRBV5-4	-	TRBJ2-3	CASSFRARPSTDTQYF	TGTGCCAGCAGCTTCAGGGCTAGGCCTAGCACAGATACGCAGTATTTT
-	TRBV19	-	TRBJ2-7	CASNMWASQDEQYF	TGTGCCAGTAACATGTGGGCCTCCCAGGACGAGCAGTACTTC
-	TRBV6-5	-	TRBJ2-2	CASRQLAENTGELFF	TGTGCCAGCCGACAGCTTGCCGAGAACACCGGGGAGCTGTTTTTT
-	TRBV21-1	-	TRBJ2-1	CASSKASRLAGLCNEQFF	TGTGCCAGCAGCAAAGCATCGAGACTAGCGGGTCTTTGCAATGAGCAGTTCTTC
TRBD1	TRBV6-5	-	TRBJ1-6	CASSYSPGGNSPLHF	TGTGCCAGCAGTTACTCGCCAGGGGGAAATTCACCCCTCCACTTT
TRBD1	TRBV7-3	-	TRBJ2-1	CASSPGQGWDEQFF	TGTGCCAGCAGCCCAGGACAGGGATGGGATGAGCAGTTCTTC
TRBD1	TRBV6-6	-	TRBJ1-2	CASLPGQGDYGYTF	TGTGCCAGCCTACCGGGACAGGGAGACTATGGCTACACCTTC
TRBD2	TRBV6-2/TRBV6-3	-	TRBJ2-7	CASSYGLAGAAYEQYF	TGTGCCAGCAGTTACGGGCTAGCGGGGGCCGCCTACGAGCAGTACTTC
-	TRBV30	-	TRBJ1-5	CAWSSRGNQPQHF	TGTGCCTGGAGTAGCAGGGGAAATCAGCCCCAGCATTTT
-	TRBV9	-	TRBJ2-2	CASRRGDGGELFF	TGTGCCAGTAGGAGAGGTGACGGGGGGGAGCTGTTTTTT
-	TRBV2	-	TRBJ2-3	CASIQGFSRTDTQYF	TGTGCCAGCATTCAGGGGTTTTCTCGCACAGATACGCAGTATTTT
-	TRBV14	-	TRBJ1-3	CASSQGGGNSGNTIYF	TGTGCCAGCAGCCAAGGCGGGGGAAACTCTGGAAACACCATATATTTT
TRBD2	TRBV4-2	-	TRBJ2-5	CASRSGGAGETQYF	TGTGCCAGCAGAAGCGGGGGGGCCGGGGAGACCCAGTACTTC
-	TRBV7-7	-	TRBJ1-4	CASSRSEAANEKLFF	TGTGCCAGCAGCCGTAGCGAGGCAGCAAATGAAAAACTGTTTTTT
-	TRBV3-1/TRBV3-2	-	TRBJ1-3	CASSQGGVTGNTIYF	TGTGCCAGCAGCCAAGGCGGGGTAACTGGAAACACCATATATTTT
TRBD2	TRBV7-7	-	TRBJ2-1	CASSVSGTSGEQFF	TGTGCCAGCAGCGTTTCCGGGACTAGCGGGGAGCAGTTCTTC
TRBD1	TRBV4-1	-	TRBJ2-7	CASSTQGAPYEQYF	TGCGCCAGCAGCACCCAGGGGGCGCCCTACGAGCAGTACTTC
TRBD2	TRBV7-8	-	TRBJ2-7	CASSLEPSGGHEQYF	TGTGCCAGCAGCTTAGAACCTAGCGGGGGCCACGAGCAGTACTTC
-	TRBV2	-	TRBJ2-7	CASSVPGKLNEQYF	TGTGCCAGCAGTGTCCCCGGGAAACTGAACGAGCAGTACTTC
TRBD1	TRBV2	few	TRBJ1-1	CAIRDRETTEAFF	TGTGCCATCCGGGACAGGGAGACCACTGAAGCTTTCTTT
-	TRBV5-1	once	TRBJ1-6	CASSEGQLDSPLHF	TGCGCCAGCAGCGAAGGACAGCTTGATTCACCCCTCCACTTT
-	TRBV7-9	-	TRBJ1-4	CASSLVDSFEKLFF	TGTGCCAGCAGCTTAGTGGACTCGTTTGAAAAACTGTTTTTT
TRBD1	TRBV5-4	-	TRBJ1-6	CASSRDSYNSPLHF	TGTGCCAGCAGCCGGGACAGTTATAATTCACCCCTCCACTTT
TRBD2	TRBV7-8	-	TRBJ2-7	CASSPLAGDSYEQYF	TGTGCCAGCAGCCCTCTAGCGGGAGACTCCTACGAGCAGTACTTC
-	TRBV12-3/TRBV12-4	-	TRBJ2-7	CASSLEREQYF	TGTGCCAGCAGTTTGGAGCGTGAGCAGTACTTC
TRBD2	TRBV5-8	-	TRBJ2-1	CASSYERGGLNEQFF	TGTGCCAGCAGCTACGAGCGGGGGGGCCTCAATGAGCAGTTCTTC
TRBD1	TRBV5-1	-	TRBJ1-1	CASSLVQGALAEAFF	TGCGCCAGCAGCTTGGTTCAGGGGGCGCTCGCTGAAGCTTTCTTT
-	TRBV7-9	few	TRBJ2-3	CASSLDISTDTQYF	TGTGCCAGCAGCTTAGATATCAGCACAGATACGCAGTATTTT
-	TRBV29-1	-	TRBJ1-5	CSVGEGINQPQHF	TGCAGCGTCGGGGAGGGAATCAATCAGCCCCAGCATTTT
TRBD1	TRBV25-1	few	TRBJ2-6	CASSASGTGYAGANVLTF	TGTGCCAGCAGTGCCTCCGGGACAGGGTACGCTGGGGCCAACGTCCTGACTTTC
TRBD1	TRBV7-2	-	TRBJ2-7	CASSLGQGAYEQYF	TGTGCCAGCAGCTTAGGACAGGGCGCCTACGAGCAGTACTTC
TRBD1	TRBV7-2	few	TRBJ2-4	CASSLDRDANIQYF	TGTGCCAGCAGCTTGGACAGGGACGCAAACATTCAGTACTTC
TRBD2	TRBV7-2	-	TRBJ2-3	CASIVGSGKGDTQYF	TGTGCCAGCATTGTGGGTAGCGGGAAGGGAGATACGCAGTATTTT
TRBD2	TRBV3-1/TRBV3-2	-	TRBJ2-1	CASSLSASGGNEQFF	TGTGCCAGCAGCCTATCGGCTAGCGGGGGTAATGAGCAGTTCTTC
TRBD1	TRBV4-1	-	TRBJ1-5	CASSHPGTGYQPQHF	TGCGCCAGCAGCCATCCCGGGACAGGGTATCAGCCCCAGCATTTT
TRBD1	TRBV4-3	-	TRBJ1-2	CASSQSGTGLGGYGYTF	TGCGCCAGCAGCCAGTCCGGGACAGGGCTAGGAGGATATGGCTACACCTTC
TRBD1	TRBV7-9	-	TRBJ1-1	CASSSTGGDTEAFF	TGTGCCAGCAGCTCAACAGGGGGAGACACTGAAGCTTTCTTT
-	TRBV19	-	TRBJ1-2	CASRTDRDYGYTF	TGTGCCAGTAGGACCGACAGAGACTATGGCTACACCTTC
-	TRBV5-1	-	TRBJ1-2	CASSRGDVNYGYTF	TGCGCCAGCAGCCGGGGGGACGTTAACTATGGCTACACCTTC
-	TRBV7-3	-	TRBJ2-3	CASSLNPGSDTQYF	TGTGCCAGCAGCTTAAATCCAGGGTCAGATACGCAGTATTTT
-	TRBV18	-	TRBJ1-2	CASSPTGDQGRYTF	TGTGCCAGCTCCCCAACGGGGGACCAAGGACGCTACACCTTC